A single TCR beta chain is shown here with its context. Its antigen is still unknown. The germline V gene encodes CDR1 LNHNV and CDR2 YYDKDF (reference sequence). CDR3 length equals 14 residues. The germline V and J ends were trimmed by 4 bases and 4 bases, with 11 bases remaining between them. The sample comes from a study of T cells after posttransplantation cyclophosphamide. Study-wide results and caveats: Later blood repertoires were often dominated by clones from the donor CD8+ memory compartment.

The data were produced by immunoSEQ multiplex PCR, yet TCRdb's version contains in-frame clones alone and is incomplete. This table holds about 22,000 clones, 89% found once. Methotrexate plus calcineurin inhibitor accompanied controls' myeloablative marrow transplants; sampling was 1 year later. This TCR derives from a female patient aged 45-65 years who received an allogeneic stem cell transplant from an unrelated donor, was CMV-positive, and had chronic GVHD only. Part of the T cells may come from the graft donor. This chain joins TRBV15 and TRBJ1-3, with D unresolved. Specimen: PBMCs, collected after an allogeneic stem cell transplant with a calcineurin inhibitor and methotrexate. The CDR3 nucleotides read TGTGCCACCAGCACGCGGGCGCGGGGAAACACCATATATTTT. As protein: CATSTRARGNTIYF. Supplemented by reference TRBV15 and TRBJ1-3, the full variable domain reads DAMVIQNPRYQVTQFGKPVTLSCSQTLNHNVMYWYQQKSSQAPKLLFHYYDKDFNNEADTPDNFQSRRPNTSFCFLDIRSPGLGDTAMYLCATSTRARGNTIYFGEGSWLTVV.